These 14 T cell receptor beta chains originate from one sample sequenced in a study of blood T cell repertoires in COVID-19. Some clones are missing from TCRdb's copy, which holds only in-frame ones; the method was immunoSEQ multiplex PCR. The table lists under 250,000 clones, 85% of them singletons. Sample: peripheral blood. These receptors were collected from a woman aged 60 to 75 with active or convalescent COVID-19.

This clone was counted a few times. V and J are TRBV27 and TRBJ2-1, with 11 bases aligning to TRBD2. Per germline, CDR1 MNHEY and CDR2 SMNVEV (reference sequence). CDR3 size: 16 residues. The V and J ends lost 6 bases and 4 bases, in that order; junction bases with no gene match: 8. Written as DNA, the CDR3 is TGTGCCAGCAGCTCCAGGACTAGCGGGTTTTACAATGAGCAGTTCTTC. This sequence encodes CASSSRTSGFYNEQFF.

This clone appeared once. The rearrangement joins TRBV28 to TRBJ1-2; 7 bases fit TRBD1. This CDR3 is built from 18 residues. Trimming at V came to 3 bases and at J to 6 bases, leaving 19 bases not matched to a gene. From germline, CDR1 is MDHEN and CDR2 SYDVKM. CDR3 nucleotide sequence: TGTGCCAGCAGTTTTGCTTTTGACAGGGCGGTTTTGTTCGATGGCTACACCTTC. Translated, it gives CASSFAFDRAVLFDGYTF.

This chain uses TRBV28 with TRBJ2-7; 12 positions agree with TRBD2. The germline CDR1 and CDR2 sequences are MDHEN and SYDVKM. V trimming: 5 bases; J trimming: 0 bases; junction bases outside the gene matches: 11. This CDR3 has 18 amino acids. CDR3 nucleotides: TGTGCCAGCAGTACCGCACTAGCGGGGGGCGTCAGCTCCTACGAGCAGTACGTC. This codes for CASSTALAGGVSSYEQYV.

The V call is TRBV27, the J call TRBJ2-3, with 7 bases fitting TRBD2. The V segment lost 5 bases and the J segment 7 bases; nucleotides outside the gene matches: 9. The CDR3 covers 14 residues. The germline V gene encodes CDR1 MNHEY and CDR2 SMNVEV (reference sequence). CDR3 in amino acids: CASSGLLGGNTQYF. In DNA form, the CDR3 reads TGTGCCAGCAGTGGGCTTCTGGGGGGGAATACGCAGTATTTT.

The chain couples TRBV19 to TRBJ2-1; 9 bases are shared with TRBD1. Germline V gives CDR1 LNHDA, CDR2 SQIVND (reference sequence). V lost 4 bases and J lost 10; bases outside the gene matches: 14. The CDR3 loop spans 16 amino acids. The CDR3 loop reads CASSTGTGRGAIEQFF. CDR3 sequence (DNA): TGTGCCAGTAGTACCGGGACAGGGAGGGGAGCGATAGAGCAGTTCTTC.

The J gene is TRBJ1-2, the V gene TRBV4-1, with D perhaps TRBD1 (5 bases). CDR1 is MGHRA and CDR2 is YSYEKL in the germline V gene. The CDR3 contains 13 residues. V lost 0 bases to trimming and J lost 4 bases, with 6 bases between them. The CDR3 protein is CASSQEGLYGYTF. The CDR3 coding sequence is TGCGCCAGCAGCCAAGAGGGGCTCTATGGCTACACCTTC.

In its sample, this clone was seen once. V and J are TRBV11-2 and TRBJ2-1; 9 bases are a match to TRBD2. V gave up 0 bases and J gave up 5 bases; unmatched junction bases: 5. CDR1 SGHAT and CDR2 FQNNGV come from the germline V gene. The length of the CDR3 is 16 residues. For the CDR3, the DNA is TGTGCCAGCAGCTTAGAGAGGCTAGCGGGACACAATGAGCAGTTCTTC. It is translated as CASSLERLAGHNEQFF.

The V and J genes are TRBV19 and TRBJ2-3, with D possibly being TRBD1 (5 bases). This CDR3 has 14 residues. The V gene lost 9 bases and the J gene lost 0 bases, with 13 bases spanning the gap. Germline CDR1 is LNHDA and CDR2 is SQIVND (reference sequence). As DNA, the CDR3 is TGTGCCAGCGGCGCAGGGCTAAGCACAGATACGCAGTATTTT. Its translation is CASGAGLSTDTQYF.

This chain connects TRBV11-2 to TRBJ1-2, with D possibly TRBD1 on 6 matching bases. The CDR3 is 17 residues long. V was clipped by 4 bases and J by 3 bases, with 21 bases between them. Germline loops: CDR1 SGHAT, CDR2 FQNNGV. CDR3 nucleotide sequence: TGTGCCAGCAGCTCCTCTGGGGGGGGCAGGGGAGACTATGGCTACACCTTC. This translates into CASSSSGGGRGDYGYTF. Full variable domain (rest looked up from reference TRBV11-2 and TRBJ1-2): EAGVAQSPRYKIIEKRQSVAFWCNPISGHATLYWYQQILGQGPKLLIQFQNNGVVDDSQLPKDRFSAERLKGVDSTLKIQPAKLEDSAVYLCASSSSGGGRGDYGYTFGSGTRLTVV.

The CDR3 loop reads CASSPLGLAGAPTDTQYF. The CDR3 bases are TGTGCCAGCTCACCACTGGGACTAGCGGGGGCCCCGACGGATACGCAGTATTTT. This chain connects TRBV18 to TRBJ2-3; 14 nucleotides align to TRBD2. This CDR3 spans 18 amino acids. Losses at the gene ends were 1 base for V and 6 bases for J; bases not matched to a gene: 9. Germline V gene data show CDR1 as KGHSH and CDR2 as LQKENI. The whole variable domain, remainder taken from reference TRBV18 and TRBJ2-3, is NAGVMQNPRHLVRRRGQEARLRCSPMKGHSHVYWYRQLPEEGLKFMVYLQKENIIDESGMPKERFSAEFPKEGPSILRIQQVVRGDSAAYFCASSPLGLAGAPTDTQYFGPGTRLTVL.

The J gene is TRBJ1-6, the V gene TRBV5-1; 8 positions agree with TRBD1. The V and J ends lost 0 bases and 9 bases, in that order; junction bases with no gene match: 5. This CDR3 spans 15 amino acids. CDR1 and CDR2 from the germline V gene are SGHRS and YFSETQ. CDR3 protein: CASSLAQGASSPLHF. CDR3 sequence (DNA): TGCGCCAGCAGCTTGGCCCAGGGGGCTAGTTCACCCCTCCACTTT.

In nucleotides, the CDR3 is TGCGCCAGCAGCCGCCAGACTAGCGGGGGGGCCGGGTACCAAGAGACCCAGTACTTC. It encodes CASSRQTSGGAGYQETQYF. The chain couples TRBV5-1 to TRBJ2-5, with 14 bases matching TRBD2. The length of the CDR3 is 19 residues. The germline V gene has CDR1 SGHRS and CDR2 YFSETQ. The V gene end was trimmed by 4 bases and the J gene end by 0 bases; junction bases not matched to a gene: 11.

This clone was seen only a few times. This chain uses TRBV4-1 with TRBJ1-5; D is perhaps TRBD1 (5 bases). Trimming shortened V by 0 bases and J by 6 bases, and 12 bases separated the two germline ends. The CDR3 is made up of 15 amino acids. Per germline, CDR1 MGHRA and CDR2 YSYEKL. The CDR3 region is CASSQDQGGIQPQHF. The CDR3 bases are TGCGCCAGCAGCCAAGATCAGGGAGGTATTCAGCCCCAGCATTTT.

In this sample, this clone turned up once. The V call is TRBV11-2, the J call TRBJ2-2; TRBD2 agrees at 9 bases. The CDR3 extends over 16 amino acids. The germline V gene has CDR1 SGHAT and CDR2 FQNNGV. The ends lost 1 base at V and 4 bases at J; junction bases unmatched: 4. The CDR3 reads CASSLGGRAPTGELFF. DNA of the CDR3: TGTGCCAGCAGCTTAGGCGGGAGGGCCCCCACCGGGGAGCTGTTTTTT.